The text below deals with one TCR beta chain. This record comes from a study of blood T cell repertoires in COVID-19. The data were produced by immunoSEQ multiplex PCR, yet TCRdb's version contains in-frame clones alone and is incomplete. The sample lists around 60,000 clones, over 80% seen once, with roughly 3.6% in the top ten. Trimming removed 1 base from V and 3 bases from J, with 4 bases in between. This CDR3 has 12 residues. The V and J genes are TRBV12-3 or TRBV12-4 and TRBJ2-7; no clear D gene. This TCR was recovered from a woman of 80 years or more with acute or convalescent COVID-19. Sequencing was done on a sample of peripheral blood. DNA for the CDR3: TGTGCCAGCAGTTTAGACTACTACGAGCAGTACTTC. This gives the protein CASSLDYYEQYF.